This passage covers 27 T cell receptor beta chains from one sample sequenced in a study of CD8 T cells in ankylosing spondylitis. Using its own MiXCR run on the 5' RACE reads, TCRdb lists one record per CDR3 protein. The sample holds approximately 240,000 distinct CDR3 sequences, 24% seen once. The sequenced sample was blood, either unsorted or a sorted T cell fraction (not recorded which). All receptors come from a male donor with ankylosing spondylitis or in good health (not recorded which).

CDR3 sequence: CSATPGTAAYEQYF. For the CDR3, the DNA is TGCAGTGCCACCCCCGGGACGGCGGCCTACGAGCAGTACTTC. V gene TRBV20-1 combines with J gene TRBJ2-7; D may correspond to TRBD1 or TRBD2 (5 bases each). CDR3 size: 14 residues. CDR1 and CDR2 (germline): DFQATT, SNEGSKA (reference sequence). V lost 6 bases to trimming and J lost 2 bases, with 17 bases between them.

CDR3 in DNA: TGTGCCATTAAACCCCCGGGGCAGGGCGAGCAGTACTTC. Its translation is CAIKPPGQGEQYF. This chain connects TRBV6-6 to TRBJ2-7; D is perhaps TRBD1 or TRBD2 (5 bases each). Between the trimmed V and J ends, which lost 10 bases and 6 bases, there was a span of 19 bases. Germline CDR1 and CDR2: MNHNY and SVGAGI (reference sequence). The CDR3 sequence is 13 residues long.

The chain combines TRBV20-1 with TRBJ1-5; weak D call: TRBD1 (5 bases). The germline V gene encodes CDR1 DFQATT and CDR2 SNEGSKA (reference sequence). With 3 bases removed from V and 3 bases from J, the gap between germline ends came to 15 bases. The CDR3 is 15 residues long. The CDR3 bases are TGCAGTGCTAGCCCCCCCCGACAGTCCAATCAGCCCCAGCATTTT. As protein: CSASPPRQSNQPQHF.

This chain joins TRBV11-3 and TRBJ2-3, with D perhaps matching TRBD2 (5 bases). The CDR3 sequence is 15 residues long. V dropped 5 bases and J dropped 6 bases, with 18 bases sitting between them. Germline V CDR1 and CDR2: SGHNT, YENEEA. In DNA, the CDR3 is TGTGCCAGCAGCCCTGGTGGTGCTAGAGGGGATACGCAGTATTTT. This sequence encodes CASSPGGARGDTQYF.

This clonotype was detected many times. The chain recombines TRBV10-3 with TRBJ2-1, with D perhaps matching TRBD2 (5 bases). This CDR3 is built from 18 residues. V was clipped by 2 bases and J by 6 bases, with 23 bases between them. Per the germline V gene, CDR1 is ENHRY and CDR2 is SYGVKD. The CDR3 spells CAISEGLTDQAFLNEQFF. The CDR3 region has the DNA TGTGCCATCAGTGAGGGACTGACGGACCAGGCCTTTCTCAATGAGCAGTTCTTC.

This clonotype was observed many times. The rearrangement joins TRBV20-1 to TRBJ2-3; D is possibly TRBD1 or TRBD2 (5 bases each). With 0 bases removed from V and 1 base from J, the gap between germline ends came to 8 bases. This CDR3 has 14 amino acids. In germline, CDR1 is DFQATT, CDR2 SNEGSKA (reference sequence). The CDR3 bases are TGCAGTGCTAGAGATCGGGACCGCACAGATACGCAGTATTTT. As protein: CSARDRDRTDTQYF.

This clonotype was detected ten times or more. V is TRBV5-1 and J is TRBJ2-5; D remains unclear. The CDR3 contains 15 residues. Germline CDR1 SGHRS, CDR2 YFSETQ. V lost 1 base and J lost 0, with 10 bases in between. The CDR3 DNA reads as TGCGCCAGCAGCTTGCCCCAACGTTACCAAGAGACCCAGTACTTC. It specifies CASSLPQRYQETQYF. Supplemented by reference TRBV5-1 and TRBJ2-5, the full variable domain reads KAGVTQTPRYLIKTRGQQVTLSCSPISGHRSVSWYQQTPGQGLQFLFEYFSETQRNKGNFPGRFSGRQFSNSRSEMNVSTLELGDSALYLCASSLPQRYQETQYFGPGTRLLVL.

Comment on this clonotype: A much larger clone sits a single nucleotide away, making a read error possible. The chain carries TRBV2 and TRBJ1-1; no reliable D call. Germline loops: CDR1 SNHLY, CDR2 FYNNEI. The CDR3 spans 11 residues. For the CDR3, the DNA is TGTGCCAGCAGTGAAAGGACTGAAGTTTTCTTT. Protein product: CASSERTEVFF.

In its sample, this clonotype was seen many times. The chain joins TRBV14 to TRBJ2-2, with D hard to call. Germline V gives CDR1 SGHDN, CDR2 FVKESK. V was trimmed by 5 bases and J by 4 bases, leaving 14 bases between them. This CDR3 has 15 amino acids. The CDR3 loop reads CASSAGSVGTGELFF. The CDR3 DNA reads TGTGCCAGCAGCGCTGGATCCGTGGGCACCGGGGAGCTGTTTTTT.

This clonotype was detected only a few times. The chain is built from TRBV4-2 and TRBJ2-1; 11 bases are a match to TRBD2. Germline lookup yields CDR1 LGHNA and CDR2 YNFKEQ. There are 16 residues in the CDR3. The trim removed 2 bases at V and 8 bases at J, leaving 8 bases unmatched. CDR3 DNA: TGTGCCAGCAGCCAACAACTAGCGGGGGACGTTTATGAGCAGTTCTTC. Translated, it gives CASSQQLAGDVYEQFF.

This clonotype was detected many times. The CDR3 DNA reads as TGCAGTGCTAGTTCCCCCCCGGGACTATCCGGGGAGCTGTTTTTT. Amino acid sequence: CSASSPPGLSGELFF. This rearrangement joins TRBV20-1 to TRBJ2-2; TRBD2 matches 7 bases. This CDR3 has 15 residues. CDR1 DFQATT and CDR2 SNEGSKA come from the germline V gene (reference sequence). V shed 3 bases and J 6 bases; nucleotides not matched to a gene: 10.

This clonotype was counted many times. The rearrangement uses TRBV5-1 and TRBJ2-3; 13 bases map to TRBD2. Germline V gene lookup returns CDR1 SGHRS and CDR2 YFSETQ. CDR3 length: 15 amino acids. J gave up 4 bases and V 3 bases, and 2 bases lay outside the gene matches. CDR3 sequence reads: CASSWTSGGADTQYF. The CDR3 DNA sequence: TGCGCCAGCAGCTGGACTAGCGGGGGAGCAGATACGCAGTATTTT.

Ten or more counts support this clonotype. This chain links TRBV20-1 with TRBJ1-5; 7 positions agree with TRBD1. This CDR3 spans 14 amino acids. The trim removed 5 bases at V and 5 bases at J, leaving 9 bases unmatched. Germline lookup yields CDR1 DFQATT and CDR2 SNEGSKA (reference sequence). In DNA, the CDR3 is TGCAGTGCTGGACCGGACAGGTATTATCAGCCCCAGCATTTT. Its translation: CSAGPDRYYQPQHF.

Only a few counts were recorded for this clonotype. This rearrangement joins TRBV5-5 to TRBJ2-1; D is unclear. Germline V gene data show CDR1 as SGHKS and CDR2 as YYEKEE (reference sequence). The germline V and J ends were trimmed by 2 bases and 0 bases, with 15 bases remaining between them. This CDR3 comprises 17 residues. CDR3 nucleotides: TGTGCCAGCAGCTTTAATTATGGGTTAAGCTCCTACAATGAGCAGTTCTTC. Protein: CASSFNYGLSSYNEQFF.

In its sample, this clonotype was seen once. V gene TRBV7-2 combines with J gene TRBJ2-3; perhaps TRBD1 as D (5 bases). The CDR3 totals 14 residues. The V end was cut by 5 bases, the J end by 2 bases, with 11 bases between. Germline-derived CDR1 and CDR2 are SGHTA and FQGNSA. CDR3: CASSMGPATDTQYF. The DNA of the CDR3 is TGTGCCAGCAGCATGGGGCCAGCCACAGATACGCAGTATTTT.

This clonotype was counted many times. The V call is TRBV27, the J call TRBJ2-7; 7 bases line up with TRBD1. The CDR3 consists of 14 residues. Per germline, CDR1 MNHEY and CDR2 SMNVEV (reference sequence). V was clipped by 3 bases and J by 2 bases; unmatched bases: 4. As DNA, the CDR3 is TGTGCCAGCAGTTTTTCGGGACAGACCTACGAGCAGTACTTC. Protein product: CASSFSGQTYEQYF.

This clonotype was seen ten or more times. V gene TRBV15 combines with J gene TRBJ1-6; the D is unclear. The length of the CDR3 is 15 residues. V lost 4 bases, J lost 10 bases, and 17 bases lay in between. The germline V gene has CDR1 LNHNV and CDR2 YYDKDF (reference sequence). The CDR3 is CATSTDLHTGSPLHF. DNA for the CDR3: TGTGCCACCAGCACCGACCTCCATACGGGCTCACCCCTCCACTTT.

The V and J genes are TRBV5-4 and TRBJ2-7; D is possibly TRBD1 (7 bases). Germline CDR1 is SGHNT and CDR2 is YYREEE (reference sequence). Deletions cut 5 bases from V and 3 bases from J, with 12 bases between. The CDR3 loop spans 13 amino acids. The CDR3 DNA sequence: TGTGCCAGCAGGCGGGACAGAGACTACGAGCAGTACTTC. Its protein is CASRRDRDYEQYF.

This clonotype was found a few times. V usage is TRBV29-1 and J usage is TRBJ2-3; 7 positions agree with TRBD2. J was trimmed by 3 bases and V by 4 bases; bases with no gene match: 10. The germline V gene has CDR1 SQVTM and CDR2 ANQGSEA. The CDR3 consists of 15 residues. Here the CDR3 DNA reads TGCAGCGTTGGGCGGCTAGCGGAGCGAACAGATACGCAGTATTTT. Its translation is CSVGRLAERTDTQYF.

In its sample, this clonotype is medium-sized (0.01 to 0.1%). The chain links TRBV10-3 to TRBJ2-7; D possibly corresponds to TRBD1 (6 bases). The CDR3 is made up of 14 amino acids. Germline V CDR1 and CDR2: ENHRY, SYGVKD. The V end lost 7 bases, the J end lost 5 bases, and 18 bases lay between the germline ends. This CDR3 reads CAINNRATGDEQYF. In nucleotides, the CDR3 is TGTGCCATCAACAACAGGGCGACTGGGGACGAGCAGTACTTC.

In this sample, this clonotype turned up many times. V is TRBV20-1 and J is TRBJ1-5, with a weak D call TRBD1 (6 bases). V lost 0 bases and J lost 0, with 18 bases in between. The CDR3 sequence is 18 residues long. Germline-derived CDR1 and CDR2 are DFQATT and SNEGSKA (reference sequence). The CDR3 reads CSARDLRRGQNSNQPQHF. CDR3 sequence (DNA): TGCAGTGCTAGAGACCTCCGCAGGGGCCAAAATAGCAATCAGCCCCAGCATTTT.

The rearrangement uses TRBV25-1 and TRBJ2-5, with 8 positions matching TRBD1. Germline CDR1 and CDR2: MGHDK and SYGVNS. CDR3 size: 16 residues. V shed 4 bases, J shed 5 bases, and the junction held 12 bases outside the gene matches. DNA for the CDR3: TGTGCCAGCAGTGGGCAGGGGGCACAATATGAGGAGACCCAGTACTTC. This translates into CASSGQGAQYEETQYF. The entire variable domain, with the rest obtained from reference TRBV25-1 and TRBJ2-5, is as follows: EADIYQTPRYLVIGTGKKITLECSQTMGHDKMYWYQQDPGMELHLIHYSYGVNSTEKGDLSSESTVSRIRTEHFPLTLESARPSHTSQYLCASSGQGAQYEETQYFGPGTRLLVL.

CDR3 coding DNA: TGTGCCACCAGCTCGGGGTCGGGGACAGATACGCAGTATTTT. Translating gives CATSSGSGTDTQYF. V gene TRBV24-1 combines with J gene TRBJ2-3; D might be TRBD2 (5 bases). Trimming took 7 bases from V and 3 from J, leaving 13 bases between them. The CDR3 consists of 14 residues. Germline-derived CDR1 and CDR2 are KGHDR and SFDVKD.

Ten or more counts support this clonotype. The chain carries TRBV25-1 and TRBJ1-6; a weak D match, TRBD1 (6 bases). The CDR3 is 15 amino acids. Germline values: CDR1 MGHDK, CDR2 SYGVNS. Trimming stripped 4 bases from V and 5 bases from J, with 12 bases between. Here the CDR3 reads CASSASRGDNSPLHF. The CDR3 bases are TGTGCCAGCAGTGCGAGCAGGGGAGATAATTCACCCCTCCACTTT.

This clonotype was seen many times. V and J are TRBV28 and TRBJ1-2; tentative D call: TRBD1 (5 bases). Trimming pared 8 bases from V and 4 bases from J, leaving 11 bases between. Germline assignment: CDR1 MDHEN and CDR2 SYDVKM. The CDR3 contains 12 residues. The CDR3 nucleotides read TGTGCCAGCGGCAGGGTTGGCTATGGCTACACCTTC. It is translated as CASGRVGYGYTF.

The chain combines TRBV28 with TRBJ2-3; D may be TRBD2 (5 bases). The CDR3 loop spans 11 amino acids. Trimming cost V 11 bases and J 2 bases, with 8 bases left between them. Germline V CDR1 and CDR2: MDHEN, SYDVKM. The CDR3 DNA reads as TGTGCCCACGGGGACACAGATACGCAGTATTTT. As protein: CAHGDTDTQYF.

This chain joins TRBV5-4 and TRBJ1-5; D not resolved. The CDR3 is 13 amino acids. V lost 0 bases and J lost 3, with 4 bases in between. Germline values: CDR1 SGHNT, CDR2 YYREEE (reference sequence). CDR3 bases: TGTGCCAGCAGCTTGGAAACCAATCAGCCCCAGCATTTT. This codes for CASSLETNQPQHF.